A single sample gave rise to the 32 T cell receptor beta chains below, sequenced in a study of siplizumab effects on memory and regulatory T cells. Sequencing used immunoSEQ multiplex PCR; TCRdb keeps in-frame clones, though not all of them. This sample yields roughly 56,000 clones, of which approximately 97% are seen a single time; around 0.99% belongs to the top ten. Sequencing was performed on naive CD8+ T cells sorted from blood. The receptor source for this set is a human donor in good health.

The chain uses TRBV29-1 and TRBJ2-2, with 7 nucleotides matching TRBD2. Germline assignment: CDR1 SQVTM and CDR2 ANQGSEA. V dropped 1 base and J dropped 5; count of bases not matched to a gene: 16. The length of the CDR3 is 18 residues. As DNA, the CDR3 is TGCAGCGTTGAAGGAGGGGCTAGCGGAGGGACTACTACCGGGGAGCTGTTTTTT. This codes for CSVEGGASGGTTTGELFF.

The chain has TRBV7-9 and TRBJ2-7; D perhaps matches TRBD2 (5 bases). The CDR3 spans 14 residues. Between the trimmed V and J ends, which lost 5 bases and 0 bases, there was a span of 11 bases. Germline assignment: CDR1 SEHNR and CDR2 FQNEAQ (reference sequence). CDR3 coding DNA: TGTGCCAGCAGCCGGGTTGGGAGCTCCTACGAGCAGTACTTC. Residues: CASSRVGSSYEQYF.

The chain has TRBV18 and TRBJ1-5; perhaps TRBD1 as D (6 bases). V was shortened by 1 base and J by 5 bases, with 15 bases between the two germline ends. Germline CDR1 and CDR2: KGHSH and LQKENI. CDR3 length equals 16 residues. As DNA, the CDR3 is TGTGCCAGCTCACCACTTGCCAGGGGAACGTATCAGCCCCAGCATTTT. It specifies CASSPLARGTYQPQHF.

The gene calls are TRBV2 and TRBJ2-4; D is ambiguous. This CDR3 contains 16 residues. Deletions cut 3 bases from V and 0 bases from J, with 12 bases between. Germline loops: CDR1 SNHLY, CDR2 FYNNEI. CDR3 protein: CASSDVDEQAKNIQYF. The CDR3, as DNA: TGTGCCAGCAGTGACGTCGACGAACAAGCCAAAAACATTCAGTACTTC. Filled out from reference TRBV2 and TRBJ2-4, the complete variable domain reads EPEVTQTPSHQVTQMGQEVILRCVPISNHLYFYWYRQILGQKVEFLVSFYNNEISEKSEIFDDQFSVERPDGSNFTLKIRSTKLEDSAMYFCASSDVDEQAKNIQYFGAGTRLSVL.

The CDR3 DNA sequence: TGTGCCAGCAGCCCCCGGGCCACGGTCGGGGAAAAACTGTTTTTT. Encoded protein: CASSPRATVGEKLFF. The V call is TRBV7-9, the J call TRBJ1-4; D call uncertain. V gave up 5 bases and J gave up 8 bases, with 18 bases separating them. Germline CDR1 and CDR2: SEHNR and FQNEAQ (reference sequence). The CDR3 is made up of 15 amino acids.

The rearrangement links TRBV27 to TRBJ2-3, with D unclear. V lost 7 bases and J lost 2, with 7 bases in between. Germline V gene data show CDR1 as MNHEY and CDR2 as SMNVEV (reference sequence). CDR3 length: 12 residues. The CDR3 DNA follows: TGTGCCAGCAACCCCCCCACAGATACGCAGTATTTT. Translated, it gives CASNPPTDTQYF.

The CDR3: CASSPTRGQGPAGVNTGELFF. CDR3 nucleotides: TGTGCCAGCTCGCCGACGCGGGGACAGGGCCCTGCTGGGGTGAACACCGGGGAGCTGTTTTTT. The rearrangement links TRBV18 to TRBJ2-2; TRBD1 matches at 9 bases. The CDR3 length is 21 residues. The V segment lost 6 bases and the J segment 1 base; nucleotides outside the gene matches: 21. CDR1 and CDR2 (germline): KGHSH, LQKENI.

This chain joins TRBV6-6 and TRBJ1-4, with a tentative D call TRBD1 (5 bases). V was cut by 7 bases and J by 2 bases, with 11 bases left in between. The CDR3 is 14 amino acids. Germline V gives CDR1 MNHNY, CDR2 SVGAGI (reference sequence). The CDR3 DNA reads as TGTGCCAGCAAGGGGCTGAGGACTAATGAAAAACTGTTTTTT. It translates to CASKGLRTNEKLFF.

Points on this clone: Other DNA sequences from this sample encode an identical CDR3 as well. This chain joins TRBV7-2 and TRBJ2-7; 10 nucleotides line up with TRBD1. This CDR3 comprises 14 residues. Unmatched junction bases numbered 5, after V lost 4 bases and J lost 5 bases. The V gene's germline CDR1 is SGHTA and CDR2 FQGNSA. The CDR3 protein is CASSSTGGIDEQYF. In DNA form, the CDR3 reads TGTGCCAGCAGCTCGACAGGGGGCATTGACGAGCAGTACTTC.

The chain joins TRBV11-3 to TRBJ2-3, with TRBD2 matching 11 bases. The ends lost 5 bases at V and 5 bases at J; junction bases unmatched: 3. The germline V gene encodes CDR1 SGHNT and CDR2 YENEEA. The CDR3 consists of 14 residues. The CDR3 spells CASSLLAGGDTQYF. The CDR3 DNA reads TGTGCCAGCAGCCTCCTAGCGGGAGGAGATACGCAGTATTTT.

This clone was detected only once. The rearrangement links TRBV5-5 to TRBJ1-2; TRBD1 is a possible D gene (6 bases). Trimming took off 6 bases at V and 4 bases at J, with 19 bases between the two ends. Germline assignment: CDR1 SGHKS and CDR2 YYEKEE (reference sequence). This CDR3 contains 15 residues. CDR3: CASNMGDTLGYGYTF. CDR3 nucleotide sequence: TGTGCCAGCAACATGGGGGACACCTTGGGCTATGGCTACACCTTC.

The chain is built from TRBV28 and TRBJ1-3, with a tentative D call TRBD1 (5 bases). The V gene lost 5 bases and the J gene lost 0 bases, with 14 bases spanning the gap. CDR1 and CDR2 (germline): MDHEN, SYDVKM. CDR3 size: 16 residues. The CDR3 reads CASSPNQGGSGNTIYF. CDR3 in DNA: TGTGCCAGCAGTCCGAACCAGGGTGGCTCTGGAAACACCATATATTTT. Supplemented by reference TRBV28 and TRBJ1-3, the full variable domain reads DVKVTQSSRYLVKRTGEKVFLECVQDMDHENMFWYRQDPGLGLRLIYFSYDVKMKEKGDIPEGYSVSREKKERFSLILESASTNQTSMYLCASSPNQGGSGNTIYFGEGSWLTVV.

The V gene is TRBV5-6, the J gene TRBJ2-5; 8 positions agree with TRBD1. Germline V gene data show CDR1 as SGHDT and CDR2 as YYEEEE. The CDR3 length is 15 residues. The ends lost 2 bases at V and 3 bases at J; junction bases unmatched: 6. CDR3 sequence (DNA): TGTGCCAGCAGCTTCACCCGGGACAGGAAAGAGACCCAGTACTTC. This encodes CASSFTRDRKETQYF.

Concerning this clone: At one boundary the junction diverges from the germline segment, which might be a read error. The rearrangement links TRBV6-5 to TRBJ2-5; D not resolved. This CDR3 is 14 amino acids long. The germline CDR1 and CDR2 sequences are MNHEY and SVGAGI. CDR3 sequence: CASSPVAIQEAQYF. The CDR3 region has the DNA TGTGCCAGCAGCCCTGTGGCCATTCAAGAGGCCCAGTACTTC.

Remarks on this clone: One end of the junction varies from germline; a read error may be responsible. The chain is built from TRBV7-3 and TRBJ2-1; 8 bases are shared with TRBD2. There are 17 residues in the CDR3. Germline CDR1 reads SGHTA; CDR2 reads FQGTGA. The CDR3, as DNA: TGTGCCAGCAGCATAACACCGGGACTAGGGACCTACAATGAGCAGTTCTTC. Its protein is CASSITPGLGTYNEQFF.

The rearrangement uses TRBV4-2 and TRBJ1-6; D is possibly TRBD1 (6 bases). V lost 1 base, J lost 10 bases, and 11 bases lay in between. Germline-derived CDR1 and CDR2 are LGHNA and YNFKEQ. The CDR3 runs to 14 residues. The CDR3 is CASSQGGTRSPLHF. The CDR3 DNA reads TGTGCCAGCAGCCAAGGGGGGACAAGGTCACCCCTCCACTTT.

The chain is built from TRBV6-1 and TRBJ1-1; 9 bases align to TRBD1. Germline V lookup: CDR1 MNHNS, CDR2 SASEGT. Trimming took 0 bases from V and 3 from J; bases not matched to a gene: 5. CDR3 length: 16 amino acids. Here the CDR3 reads CASSEAGTGRDTEAFF. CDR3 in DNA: TGTGCCAGCAGTGAAGCGGGGACAGGGCGGGACACTGAAGCTTTCTTT.

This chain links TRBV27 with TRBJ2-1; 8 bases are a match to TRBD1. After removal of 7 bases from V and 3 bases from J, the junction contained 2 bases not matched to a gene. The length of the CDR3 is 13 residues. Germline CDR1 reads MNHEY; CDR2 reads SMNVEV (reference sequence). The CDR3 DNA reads TGTGCCAGCAACGGACAGGGCTACAATGAGCAGTTCTTC. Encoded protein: CASNGQGYNEQFF.

Written as DNA, the CDR3 is TGTGCCAGCAGCTTTGGACAGGGGGTAGTGAATGAGCAGTTCTTC. Residues: CASSFGQGVVNEQFF. This chain links TRBV5-8 with TRBJ2-1; TRBD1 matches 10 bases. This CDR3 spans 15 amino acids. V trimming: 2 bases; J trimming: 7 bases; junction bases outside the gene matches: 6. Germline CDR1 SGHTS, CDR2 YDEGEE.

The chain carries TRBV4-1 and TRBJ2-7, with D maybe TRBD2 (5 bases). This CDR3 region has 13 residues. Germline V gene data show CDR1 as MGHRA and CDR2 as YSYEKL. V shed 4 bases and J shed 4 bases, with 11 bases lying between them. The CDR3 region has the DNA TGCGCCAGCAGCCCCAAACTAGAATACGAGCAGTACTTC. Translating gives CASSPKLEYEQYF.

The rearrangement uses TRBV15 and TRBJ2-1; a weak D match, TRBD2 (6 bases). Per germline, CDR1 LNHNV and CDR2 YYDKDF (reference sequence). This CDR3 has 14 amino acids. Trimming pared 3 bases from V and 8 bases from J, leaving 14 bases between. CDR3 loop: CATSRASANDEQFF. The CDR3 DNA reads TGTGCCACCAGCAGGGCTAGCGCAAATGATGAGCAGTTCTTC.

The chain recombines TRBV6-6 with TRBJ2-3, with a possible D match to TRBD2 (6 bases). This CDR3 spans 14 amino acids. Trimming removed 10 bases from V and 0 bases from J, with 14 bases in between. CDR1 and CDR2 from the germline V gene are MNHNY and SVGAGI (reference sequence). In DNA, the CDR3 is TGTGCCACCGCGGGGCCCTCTAGCACAGATACGCAGTATTTT. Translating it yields CATAGPSSTDTQYF.

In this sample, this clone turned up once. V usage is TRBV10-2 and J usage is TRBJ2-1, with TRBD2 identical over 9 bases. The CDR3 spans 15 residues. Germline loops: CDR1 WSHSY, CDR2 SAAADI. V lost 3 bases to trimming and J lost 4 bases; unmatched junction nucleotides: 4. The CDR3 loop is CASSDSGSGYNEQFF. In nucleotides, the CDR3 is TGCGCCAGCAGTGATAGCGGGAGTGGGTACAATGAGCAGTTCTTC.

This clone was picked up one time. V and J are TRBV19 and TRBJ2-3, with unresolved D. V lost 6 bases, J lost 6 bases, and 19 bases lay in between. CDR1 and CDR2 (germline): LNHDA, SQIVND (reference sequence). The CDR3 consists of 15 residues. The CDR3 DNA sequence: TGTGCCAGTAGGACCGGGCCCCTTGGCAGGGATACGCAGTATTTT. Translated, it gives CASRTGPLGRDTQYF. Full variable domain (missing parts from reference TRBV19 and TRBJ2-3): DGGITQSPKYLFRKEGQNVTLSCEQNLNHDAMYWYRQDPGQGLRLIYYSQIVNDFQKGDIAEGYSVSREKKESFPLTVTSAQKNPTAFYLCASRTGPLGRDTQYFGPGTRLTVL.

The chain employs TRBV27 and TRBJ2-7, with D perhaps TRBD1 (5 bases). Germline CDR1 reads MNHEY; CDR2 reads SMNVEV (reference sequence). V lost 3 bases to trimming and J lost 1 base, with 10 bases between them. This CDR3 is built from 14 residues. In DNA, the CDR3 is TGTGCCAGCAGTTTTATCAGGGAATCCTACGAGCAGTACTTC. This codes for CASSFIRESYEQYF.

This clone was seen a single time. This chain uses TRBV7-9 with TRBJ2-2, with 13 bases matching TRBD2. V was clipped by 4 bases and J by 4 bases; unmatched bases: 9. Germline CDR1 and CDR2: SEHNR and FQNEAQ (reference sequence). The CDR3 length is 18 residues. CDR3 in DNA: TGTGCCAGCAGCTCTACTAGCGGGAGGGCCCAGAGCACCGGGGAGCTGTTTTTT. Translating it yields CASSSTSGRAQSTGELFF.

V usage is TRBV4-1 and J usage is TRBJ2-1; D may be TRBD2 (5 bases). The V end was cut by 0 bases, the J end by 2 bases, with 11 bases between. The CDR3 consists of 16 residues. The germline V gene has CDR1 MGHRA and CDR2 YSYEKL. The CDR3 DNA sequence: TGCGCCAGCAGCCAAGAGCCAGCGGAGACCTACAATGAGCAGTTCTTC. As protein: CASSQEPAETYNEQFF.

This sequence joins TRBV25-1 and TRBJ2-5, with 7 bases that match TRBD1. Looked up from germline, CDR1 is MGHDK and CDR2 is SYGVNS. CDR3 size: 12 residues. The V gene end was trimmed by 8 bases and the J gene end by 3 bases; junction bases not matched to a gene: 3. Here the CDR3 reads CASGTAKETQYF. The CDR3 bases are TGTGCCAGCGGGACAGCAAAAGAGACCCAGTACTTC.

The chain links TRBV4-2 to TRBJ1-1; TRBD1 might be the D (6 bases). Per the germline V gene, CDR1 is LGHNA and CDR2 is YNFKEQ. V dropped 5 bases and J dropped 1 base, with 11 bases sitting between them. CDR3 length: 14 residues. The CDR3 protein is CASSLRGANTEAFF. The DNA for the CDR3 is TGTGCCAGCAGCTTGCGGGGGGCGAACACTGAAGCTTTCTTT.

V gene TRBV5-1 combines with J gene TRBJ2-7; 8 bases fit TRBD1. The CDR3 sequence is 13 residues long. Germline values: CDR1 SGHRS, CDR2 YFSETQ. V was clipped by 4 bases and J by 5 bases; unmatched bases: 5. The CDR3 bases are TGCGCCAGCAGCGCCGGGACAGGAGACGAGCAGTACTTC. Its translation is CASSAGTGDEQYF.

The CDR3 sequence: CASSETPGSSYNSPLHF. The CDR3, as DNA: TGTGCCAGCAGTGAAACCCCCGGGAGCTCCTATAATTCACCCCTCCACTTT. The chain employs TRBV2 and TRBJ1-6, with D hard to call. This CDR3 spans 17 amino acids. Looked up from germline, CDR1 is SNHLY and CDR2 is FYNNEI. V lost 2 bases, J lost 0 bases, and 11 bases lay in between.

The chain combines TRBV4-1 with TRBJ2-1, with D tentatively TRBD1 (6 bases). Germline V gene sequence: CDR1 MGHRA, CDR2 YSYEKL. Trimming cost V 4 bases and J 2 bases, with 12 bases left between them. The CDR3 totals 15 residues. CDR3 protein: CASSLAGETYNEQFF. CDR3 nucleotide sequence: TGCGCCAGCAGCCTCGCAGGGGAAACCTACAATGAGCAGTTCTTC.